Presented here are 31 T cell receptor beta chains from one specimen sequenced in a study of low-dose radiotherapy and immunotherapy resistance in tumors. cDNA synthesis used a TRAV/TRBV-specific primer set for both chains. With a V-primer adapter and a constant-region primer, TCRs were amplified for about 20 PCR cycles. TCRdb passed the reads through MiXCR, listing each CDR3 protein once. The data show 13,000 or so distinct CDR3 sequences, roughly four fifths seen once. These receptors came from a human donor with advanced metastatic prostate, ovarian, gallbladder or colorectal cancer (not recorded which). This table probably holds off-target reads from a library built for another chain.

The V call is TRBV29-1, the J call TRBJ2-5; D possibly uses TRBD1 or TRBD2 (6 bases each). Germline CDR1 reads SQVTM; CDR2 reads ANQGSEA. Between the trimmed V and J ends, which lost 7 bases and 4 bases, there was a span of 16 bases. The CDR3 length is 13 residues. Written as DNA, the CDR3 is TGCAGCGCCGTTGGAGGGGGACGAGAGACCCAGTACTTC. Its protein product is CSAVGGGRETQYF.

This clonotype was observed a handful of times. The rearrangement joins TRBV6-2 or TRBV6-3 to TRBJ2-7; TRBD2 agrees at 9 bases. CDR1 is MNHEY, CDR2 SVGEGT, per germline. Germline trimming cut 5 bases from V and 3 bases from J; bases unmatched to any gene: 11. The CDR3 contains 16 residues. For the CDR3, the DNA is TGTGCCAGCAGTGACATAGCGGGAGCTGGGGGCTACGAGCAGTACTTC. Amino acids: CASSDIAGAGGYEQYF.

V is TRBV3-1 and J is TRBJ2-4; TRBD2 matches at 7 bases. V lost 3 bases and J lost 7; bases outside the gene matches: 3. Germline lookup yields CDR1 LGHDT and CDR2 YNNKEL (reference sequence). The CDR3 loop spans 13 amino acids. CDR3 amino acids: CASSQAGENIQYF. The DNA of the CDR3 is TGTGCCAGCAGCCAGGCGGGAGAGAACATTCAGTACTTC.

This clonotype occurred a few times. The chain carries TRBV24-1 and TRBJ1-5; a possible D gene is TRBD1 (6 bases). The CDR3 has 14 amino acids. Germline CDR1 KGHDR, CDR2 SFDVKD. The V and J ends lost 9 bases and 0 bases respectively, with 11 bases between them. Written as DNA, the CDR3 is TGTGCCACCGGAGACAGGAATAGCAATCAGCCCCAGCATTTT. Translation: CATGDRNSNQPQHF.

This chain connects TRBV28 to TRBJ1-3, with D tentatively TRBD1 (5 bases). The CDR3 spans 17 residues. Trimming shortened V by 5 bases and J by 0 bases, and 17 bases separated the two germline ends. The germline gives CDR1 MDHEN, CDR2 SYDVKM. CDR3 bases: TGTGCCAGCAGTCCGGGGGACCGCCGGTCCTCTGGAAACACCATATATTTT. This codes for CASSPGDRRSSGNTIYF. The full variable domain, completed using reference TRBV28 and TRBJ1-3, is DVKVTQSSRYLVKRTGEKVFLECVQDMDHENMFWYRQDPGLGLRLIYFSYDVKMKEKGDIPEGYSVSREKKERFSLILESASTNQTSMYLCASSPGDRRSSGNTIYFGEGSWLTVV.

The genes are TRBV13 and TRBJ2-5; TRBD1 matches 7 bases. V lost 4 bases and J lost 1; bases outside the gene matches: 3. From germline, CDR1 is PRHDT and CDR2 FYEKMQ (reference sequence). The CDR3 covers 14 residues. The CDR3 loop reads CASSSGQIQETQYF. The CDR3 DNA is TGTGCCAGCAGCTCGGGACAGATCCAAGAGACCCAGTACTTC.

This clonotype was counted a few times. The genes are TRBV5-1 and TRBJ1-2, with a weak D call TRBD1 (6 bases). V lost 3 bases to trimming and J lost 6 bases, with 15 bases between them. CDR3 length: 14 amino acids. Germline CDR1 reads SGHRS; CDR2 reads YFSETQ. The CDR3 region has the DNA TGCGCCAGCAGCTCAACCGGGACACTGAATGGCTACACCTTC. Translated, it gives CASSSTGTLNGYTF.

The gene calls are TRBV18 and TRBJ2-7; TRBD1 matches at 9 bases. Germline V gene lookup returns CDR1 KGHSH and CDR2 LQKENI. The trim removed 0 bases at V and 0 bases at J, leaving 9 bases unmatched. The CDR3 runs to 18 residues. The chain's CDR3 is CASSPPVFGQGSSYEQYF. The CDR3 DNA follows: TGTGCCAGCTCACCACCGGTCTTTGGACAGGGGAGCTCCTACGAGCAGTACTTC.

This clonotype has a handful of counts. The CDR3 here is CASSVASANTEAFF. The CDR3 coding sequence is TGTGCCAGCAGCGTAGCGTCAGCGAACACTGAAGCTTTCTTT. The chain employs TRBV9 and TRBJ1-1; D is ambiguous. CDR1 is SGDLS, CDR2 YYNGEE, per germline. Trimming removed 0 bases at V and 1 base at J, with 7 bases between. The CDR3 runs 14 residues. The entire variable domain, with the rest obtained from reference TRBV9 and TRBJ1-1, is as follows: DSGVTQTPKHLITATGQRVTLRCSPRSGDLSVYWYQQSLDQGLQFLIQYYNGEERAKGNILERFSAQQFPDLHSELNLSSLELGDSALYFCASSVASANTEAFFGQGTRLTVV.

In regard to this clonotype: A read error may account for a junction end that differs from germline. This chain joins TRBV4-1 and TRBJ2-1; D is ambiguous. Germline-derived CDR1 and CDR2 are MGHRA and YSYEKL. This CDR3 has 14 amino acids. The DNA for the CDR3 is TGCGCCAGCAGCCCCCGCACTTTTGACAATGAGCGGTTCTTC. Translated: CASSPRTFDNERFF.

The chain links TRBV12-3 or TRBV12-4 to TRBJ2-1; D remains unclear. This CDR3 contains 13 residues. Trimming cost V 2 bases and J 7 bases, with 9 bases left between them. CDR3 sequence: CASSLRMVNEQFF. The CDR3 nucleotides are TGTGCCAGCAGTTTAAGAATGGTTAATGAGCAGTTCTTC.

In its sample, this clonotype was seen a few times. The rearrangement uses TRBV14 and TRBJ2-1, with 12 bases aligning to TRBD2. J was trimmed by 7 bases and V by 4 bases; bases with no gene match: 8. CDR3 length equals 16 residues. Germline assignment: CDR1 SGHDN and CDR2 FVKESK. DNA of the CDR3: TGTGCCAGCAGCCCAATCGGACTAGCGGGAACGAATGAGCAGTTCTTC. Its protein product is CASSPIGLAGTNEQFF. The complete variable domain, with remaining parts taken from reference TRBV14 and TRBJ2-1, reads EAGVTQFPSHSVIEKGQTVTLRCDPISGHDNLYWYRRVMGKEIKFLLHFVKESKQDESGMPNNRFLAERTGGTYSTLKVQPAELEDSGVYFCASSPIGLAGTNEQFFGPGTRLTVL.

CDR3 coding DNA: TGTGCCAGCAGCCCCACAGGGGGCGATCAGCCCCAGCATTTT. This codes for CASSPTGGDQPQHF. This chain joins TRBV12-3 or TRBV12-4 and TRBJ1-5; 9 bases align to TRBD1. Losses at the gene ends were 6 bases for V and 5 bases for J; bases not matched to a gene: 5. The CDR3 extends over 14 amino acids.

The genes are TRBV7-8 and TRBJ2-1; TRBD2 agrees at 13 bases. J gave up 8 bases and V 4 bases, and 8 bases lay outside the gene matches. Per the germline V gene, CDR1 is SGHVS and CDR2 is FQNEAQ. This CDR3 region has 16 residues. The CDR3 is CASSSRTSGSKDEQFF. The CDR3 DNA follows: TGTGCCAGCAGCTCGCGGACTAGCGGGAGTAAGGATGAGCAGTTCTTC. The full variable domain, in which reference TRBV7-8 and TRBJ2-1 provide the parts outside the CDR3, is GAGVSQSPRYKVAKRGQDVALRCDPISGHVSLFWYQQALGQGPEFLTYFQNEAQLDKSGLPSDRFFAERPEGSVSTLKIQRTQQEDSAVYLCASSSRTSGSKDEQFFGPGTRLTVL.

The chain joins TRBV7-3 to TRBJ2-1; 7 nucleotides match TRBD1. The CDR3 loop spans 15 amino acids. Germline V gives CDR1 SGHTA, CDR2 FQGTGA. J gave up 5 bases and V 4 bases, and 8 bases lay outside the gene matches. CDR3 region: CASSSPGTADNEQFF. CDR3 sequence (DNA): TGTGCCAGCAGCTCGCCAGGGACAGCCGACAATGAGCAGTTCTTC.

The chain is built from TRBV5-6 and TRBJ2-1, with 13 bases that match TRBD2. This CDR3 is built from 16 residues. Germline V gene data show CDR1 as SGHDT and CDR2 as YYEEEE. With V trimmed by 5 bases and J by 7 bases, 9 bases remained unmatched. The CDR3, as DNA: TGTGCCAGCAGACTAGCGGGAGGGTTTAGGCCAAATGAGCAGTTCTTC. Translating it yields CASRLAGGFRPNEQFF.

This chain connects TRBV19 to TRBJ2-2; TRBD2 agrees at 8 bases. The junction had 8 bases not matched to a gene; V was cut back by 6 bases and J by 5 bases. Germline loops: CDR1 LNHDA, CDR2 SQIVND (reference sequence). This CDR3 spans 15 amino acids. The chain's CDR3 is CASRRAGVDTGELFF. Written as DNA, the CDR3 is TGTGCCAGTAGAAGAGCGGGAGTTGATACCGGGGAGCTGTTTTTT.

The genes are TRBV11-2 and TRBJ2-7, with no clear D. This CDR3 contains 11 residues. V dropped 3 bases and J dropped 6 bases, with 6 bases sitting between them. CDR1 is SGHAT and CDR2 is FQNNGV in the germline V gene. The CDR3 protein is CASSFTGEQYF. The CDR3 DNA follows: TGTGCCAGCAGCTTTACTGGCGAGCAGTACTTC.

This clonotype was counted between two and nine times. This rearrangement joins TRBV3-1 to TRBJ2-1; D is undetermined. The germline V gene encodes CDR1 LGHDT and CDR2 YNNKEL (reference sequence). Between the trimmed V and J ends, which lost 5 bases and 9 bases, there was a span of 8 bases. The CDR3 contains 11 residues. The CDR3 region is CASSSQSEQFF. In DNA, the CDR3 is TGTGCCAGCAGCTCCCAAAGTGAGCAGTTCTTC.

This chain joins TRBV5-5 and TRBJ2-7; D is undetermined. CDR3 size: 14 residues. The germline gives CDR1 SGHKS, CDR2 YYEKEE (reference sequence). V was cut by 2 bases and J by 0 bases, with 9 bases left in between. CDR3 bases: TGTGCCAGCAGCTTAGGGCAGGCCTCCTACGAGCAGTACTTC. Amino acid sequence: CASSLGQASYEQYF.

V is TRBV7-9 and J is TRBJ1-1; unclear D gene. Trimming shortened V by 0 bases and J by 0 bases, and 8 bases separated the two germline ends. CDR3 length equals 15 residues. Germline-derived CDR1 and CDR2 are SEHNR and FQNEAQ (reference sequence). The DNA for the CDR3 is TGTGCCAGCAGCTTAGCTGAGGTGGTGAACACTGAAGCTTTCTTT. It is translated as CASSLAEVVNTEAFF.

A single count supports this clonotype. The rearrangement links TRBV7-2 to TRBJ1-1; D unresolved. CDR3 length: 13 residues. CDR1 is SGHTA, CDR2 FQGNSA, per germline. V was pared by 2 bases and J by 9 bases, with 13 bases between. CDR3 residues: CASSLSAGGQAFF. The CDR3 nucleotides are TGTGCCAGCAGCTTATCTGCAGGAGGACAAGCTTTCTTT.

This clonotype is deemed medium-sized (0.01 to 0.1%). This chain joins TRBV28 and TRBJ2-7; D gene uncertain. CDR1 is MDHEN and CDR2 is SYDVKM in the germline V gene. Trimming shortened V by 5 bases and J by 0 bases, and 14 bases separated the two germline ends. CDR3 length equals 15 residues. CDR3 DNA: TGTGCCAGCAGTCCCCGGCTTGTGAGCTCCTACGAGCAGTACTTC. It yields the protein CASSPRLVSSYEQYF.

This clonotype was counted only a few times. The CDR3 coding sequence is TGTGCCAGCAGCTTGGTAGGCCGAAACAATGAGCAGTTCTTC. Its translation: CASSLVGRNNEQFF. This sequence joins TRBV5-6 and TRBJ2-1; D not resolved. The V end lost 0 bases, the J end lost 5 bases, and 9 bases lay between the germline ends. In germline, CDR1 is SGHDT, CDR2 YYEEEE. This CDR3 has 14 amino acids.

The rearrangement uses TRBV27 and TRBJ1-5; D is undetermined. The germline V gene has CDR1 MNHEY and CDR2 SMNVEV (reference sequence). The CDR3 is 12 amino acids. V lost 3 bases and J lost 5, with 5 bases in between. CDR3 amino acids: CASSFPDQPQHF. CDR3 nucleotides: TGTGCCAGCAGTTTTCCTGATCAGCCCCAGCATTTT.

A few counts support this clonotype. CDR3 bases: TGTGCCAGCAGACCGGGATCGGAGACCCAGTACTTC. Translation gives CASRPGSETQYF. This chain links TRBV7-2 with TRBJ2-5; possibly TRBD2 for D (5 bases). Between the trimmed V and J ends, which lost 6 bases and 5 bases, there was a span of 10 bases. The CDR3 sequence is 12 residues long. Germline lookup yields CDR1 SGHTA and CDR2 FQGNSA.

V and J are TRBV12-3 or TRBV12-4 and TRBJ2-1; TRBD2 matches at 10 bases. Losses at the gene ends were 6 bases for V and 8 bases for J; bases not matched to a gene: 10. This CDR3 contains 15 residues. CDR3 sequence (DNA): TGTGCCAGCAGGGGTCTTGAAGCGGGAGGGGATGAGCAGTTCTTC. It codes for CASRGLEAGGDEQFF.

This clonotype has only one observation. The chain employs TRBV28 and TRBJ2-7; 10 bases are shared with TRBD1. Germline loops: CDR1 MDHEN, CDR2 SYDVKM. V lost 7 bases to trimming and J lost 2 bases; unmatched junction nucleotides: 5. The CDR3 has 14 amino acids. The CDR3: CASKPGQGPYEQYF. The CDR3 DNA is TGTGCCAGCAAACCGGGACAGGGGCCCTACGAGCAGTACTTC.

The chain joins TRBV10-3 to TRBJ2-7; no reliable D call. The ends were cut back, 6 bases at V and 6 bases at J, with 15 bases in the middle. The length of the CDR3 is 13 residues. Per the germline V gene, CDR1 is ENHRY and CDR2 is SYGVKD. DNA of the CDR3: TGTGCCATCAGGCCTCCCTGGATGGGCGAGCAGTACTTC. Amino acids: CAIRPPWMGEQYF.

The sample holds one count of this clonotype. The chain has TRBV25-1 and TRBJ2-7, with D uncertain. Germline V gene sequence: CDR1 MGHDK, CDR2 SYGVNS. The CDR3 is made up of 13 amino acids. Trimming shortened V by 2 bases and J by 6 bases, and 11 bases separated the two germline ends. CDR3 sequence reads: CASSESSTSEQYF. The DNA of the CDR3 is TGTGCCAGCAGTGAAAGTTCGACTTCCGAGCAGTACTTC.

V gene TRBV4-1 combines with J gene TRBJ2-7; D is perhaps TRBD1 (6 bases). CDR1 MGHRA and CDR2 YSYEKL come from the germline V gene. This CDR3 has 15 amino acids. Trimming pared 1 base from V and 3 bases from J, leaving 13 bases between. The CDR3 protein is CASSQAYRAIYEQYF. The CDR3 DNA reads TGCGCCAGCAGCCAAGCGTACAGGGCTATCTACGAGCAGTACTTC.